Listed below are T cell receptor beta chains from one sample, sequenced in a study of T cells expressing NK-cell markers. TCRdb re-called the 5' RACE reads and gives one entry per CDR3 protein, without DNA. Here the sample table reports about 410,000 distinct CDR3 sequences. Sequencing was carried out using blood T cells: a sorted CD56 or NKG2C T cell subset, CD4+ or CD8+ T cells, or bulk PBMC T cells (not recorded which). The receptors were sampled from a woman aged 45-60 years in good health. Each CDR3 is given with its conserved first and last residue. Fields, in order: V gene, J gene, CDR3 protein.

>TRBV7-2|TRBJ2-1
CASRSLITSSGVNNEQFF
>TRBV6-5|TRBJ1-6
CASTQRRATALHF
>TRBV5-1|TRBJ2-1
CASSLSTTPRGTEQFF
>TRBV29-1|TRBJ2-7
CSVEESTGLPYEQYF
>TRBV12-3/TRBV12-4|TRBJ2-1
CASSPPDGAVYNEQFF
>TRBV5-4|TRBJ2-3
CASSSPSVVSDTQYF
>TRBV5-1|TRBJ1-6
CASSLAGTLNSPLHF
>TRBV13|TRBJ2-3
CASRITGGAQYF
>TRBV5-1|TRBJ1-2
CASGDPGVGYGYTF
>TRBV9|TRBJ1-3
CASRERSGNTIYF
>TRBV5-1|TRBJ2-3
CASSPGRTRDTQYF
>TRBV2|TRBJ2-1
CASSVIRWGNEQFF
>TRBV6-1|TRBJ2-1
CASTFKRANEQFF
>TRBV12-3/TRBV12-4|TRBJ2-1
CASSSLGLAPSSYNEQFF
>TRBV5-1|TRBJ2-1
CASSDSGRVDEQFF
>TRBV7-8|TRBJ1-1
CASRGAVTEAFF
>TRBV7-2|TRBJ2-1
CASSAGWLLHNEQFF
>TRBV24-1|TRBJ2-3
CATSDSRDATDTQYF
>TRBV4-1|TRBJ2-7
CASSQDGRGGSYEQYF
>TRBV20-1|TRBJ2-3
CSARGRGPDTQYF
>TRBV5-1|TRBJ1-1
CASRISGTENTEAFF
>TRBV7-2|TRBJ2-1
CASSFAGDEQFF
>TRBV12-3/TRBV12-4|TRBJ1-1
CASGEIWGEAFF
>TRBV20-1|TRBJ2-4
CSARVAGGIQYF
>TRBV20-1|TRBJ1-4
CSARTPDGYNEKLFF
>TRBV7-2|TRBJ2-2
CASSLGSLPGELFF
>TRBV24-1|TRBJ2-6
CAADTGSSGANVLTF
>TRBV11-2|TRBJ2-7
CASNWQGDEQYF
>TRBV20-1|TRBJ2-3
CSATTKAGGPSDTQYF
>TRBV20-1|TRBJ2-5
CSAPGLDVRETQYF
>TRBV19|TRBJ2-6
CASKIDSGANVLTF
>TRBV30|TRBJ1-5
CAWRTGLNQPQHF
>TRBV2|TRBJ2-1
CASSGGPGMQFF
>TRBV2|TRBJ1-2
CASYQGLYGYTF
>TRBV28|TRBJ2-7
CASSSTWREQYF
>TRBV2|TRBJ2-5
CASRAEQTRKETQYF
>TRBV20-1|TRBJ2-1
CSATLAGVSSGDEQFF
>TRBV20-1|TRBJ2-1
CSARVRTSGPPPFYNEQFF
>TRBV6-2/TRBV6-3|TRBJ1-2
CASRMGQTYGYTF
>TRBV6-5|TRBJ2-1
CASSYSGSGANEQFF
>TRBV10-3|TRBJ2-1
CAISEGLAGGNEQFF
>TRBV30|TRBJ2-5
CAWTPPQKQETQYF
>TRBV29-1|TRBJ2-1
CSVDVGLAGTNEQFF
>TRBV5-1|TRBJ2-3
CASSLSLAVSSTQYF
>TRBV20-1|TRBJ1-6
CSARRGNSPLHF
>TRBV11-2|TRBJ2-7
CASSDTSGPKTYEQYF
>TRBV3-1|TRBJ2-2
CASSFLENTGELFF
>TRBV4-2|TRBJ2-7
CASSQRSSYEQYF
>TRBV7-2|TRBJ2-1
CASRLGTDNEQFF